This entry is about one T cell receptor (beta chain). Its antigen remains unknown. These data originate in a study of T cell responses to AZD1222 COVID-19 vaccine. On the study more broadly: Pooling of second doses given at about 4 or about 12 weeks was done.

The table came from immunoSEQ multiplex PCR; TCRdb's copy has only in-frame clones and leaves some out. The table records around 170,000 clones, approximately 91% of them present only once. The CDR3 contains 15 residues. CDR1 and CDR2 from the germline V gene are SGHTA and FQGTGA. Deletions cut 2 bases from V and 0 bases from J, with 9 bases between. Study outcomes and limitations: Donors were mostly white British, more females; clonal diversity possibly underestimated. There were repertoire samples only from the period after the peak T cell response. Spike-specific TCRs gained breadth and depth after people received two AZD1222 doses.

V usage is TRBV7-3 and J usage is TRBJ2-3; TRBD2 is a possible D gene (6 bases). This TCR derives from an adult in good health. Sequences were derived from peripheral blood, sampled on day 0 of AZD1222 vaccination. CDR3 in DNA: TGTGCCAGCAGCTTAGGCGGGGATAGCACAGATACGCAGTATTTT. Translation gives CASSLGGDSTDTQYF. Based on the CDR3 plus reference TRBV7-3 and TRBJ2-3, the full variable domain is GAGVSQTPSNKVTEKGKYVELRCDPISGHTALYWYRQSLGQGPEFLIYFQGTGAADDSGLPNDRFFAVRPEGSVSTLKIQRTERGDSAVYLCASSLGGDSTDTQYFGPGTRLTVL.